Below, 6 T cell receptor beta chains from the same sample are listed, as sequenced in a study of blood T cell repertoires in COVID-19. Clones were read by immunoSEQ multiplex PCR, and TCRdb kept only the in-frame ones, dropping some. The sample consists of roughly 100,000 clones, 85% to 90% of them appearing once. Sequenced input: peripheral blood. Every receptor here comes from a man over 45 with active or convalescent COVID-19.

The chain links TRBV28 to TRBJ2-7; 9 bases are shared with TRBD2. The junction had 7 bases not matched to a gene; V was cut back by 5 bases and J by 5 bases. CDR3 length: 14 residues. Germline-derived CDR1 and CDR2 are MDHEN and SYDVKM. This CDR3 is CASSGLTSGNEQYV. CDR3 in DNA: TGTGCCAGCAGTGGCCTGACTAGCGGAAACGAGCAGTACGTC.

The chain uses TRBV24-1 and TRBJ2-1; 10 bases map to TRBD2. Germline V lookup: CDR1 KGHDR, CDR2 SFDVKD. The trim removed 1 base at V and 3 bases at J, leaving 2 bases unmatched. The CDR3 runs 16 residues. This CDR3 reads CATSDFSSGSYNEQFF. CDR3 sequence (DNA): TGTGCCACCAGTGATTTTTCTAGCGGGAGCTACAATGAGCAGTTCTTC.

The CDR3, as DNA: TGTGCCAGCAGCCAAGCACAGGGTCGGTCACCCCTCCACTTT. Protein sequence: CASSQAQGRSPLHF. V usage is TRBV3-1 (or the pseudogene TRBV3-2) and J usage is TRBJ1-6; a weak D match, TRBD1 (6 bases). V shed 1 base and J shed 10 bases, with 11 bases lying between them. Germline-derived CDR1 and CDR2 are LGHDT and YNNKEL (reference sequence). The CDR3 is 14 residues long.

The rearrangement uses TRBV5-1 and TRBJ2-7; 8 bases are a match to TRBD1. The CDR3 sequence is 14 residues long. V shed 2 bases and J 3 bases; nucleotides not matched to a gene: 4. Germline CDR1 reads SGHRS; CDR2 reads YFSETQ. CDR3 DNA: TGCGCCAGCAGCTTAGGGACAGGCAACTACGAGCAGTACTTC. It encodes CASSLGTGNYEQYF. The complete variable domain, with remaining parts taken from reference TRBV5-1 and TRBJ2-7, reads KAGVTQTPRYLIKTRGQQVTLSCSPISGHRSVSWYQQTPGQGLQFLFEYFSETQRNKGNFPGRFSGRQFSNSRSEMNVSTLELGDSALYLCASSLGTGNYEQYFGPGTRLTVT.

The rearrangement links TRBV5-1 to TRBJ2-5; tentatively, D is TRBD2 (6 bases). The CDR3 covers 13 residues. V lost 7 bases and J 2 bases, leaving 12 bases between the germline ends. Germline CDR1 SGHRS, CDR2 YFSETQ. The DNA of the CDR3 is TGCGCCAGCGCGGGAAGGGCTCAAGAGACCCAGTACTTC. It specifies CASAGRAQETQYF.

This chain links TRBV19 with TRBJ1-6; TRBD1 aligns across 10 bases. Per germline, CDR1 LNHDA and CDR2 SQIVND (reference sequence). With 4 bases clipped from V and 15 bases from J, the junction kept 12 bases outside the gene matches. The CDR3 runs to 15 residues. This CDR3 reads CASSRKGDRGFVLHF. The CDR3 DNA follows: TGTGCCAGTAGTAGGAAGGGGGACAGGGGCTTTGTCCTCCACTTT.